This record covers a single T cell receptor (beta chain). The clone's antigen remains unknown. Base-call qualities are not available, and no considerably larger clone is one nucleotide away. Per the germline V gene, SGHTA is the CDR1 and FQGTGA is the CDR2. Germline trimming: 5 bases from V, 1 base from J; junction bases outside gene matches: 9. CDR3 length: 18 amino acids, cysteine to phenylalanine. The only DNA kept is the CDR3, 54 bases in frame from the first base. Explained via the paper, the time point label denotes: cycle 2 day 1 (C2D1) of nivolumab. Relapse after autologous stem cell transplantation had occurred in all trial patients, and cohorts A, B and C were distinguished by prior brentuximab vedotin exposure. The trial cohort included around 60 patients with relapsed/refractory classical Hodgkin lymphoma, and each patient had a best overall response of complete response, partial response or progressive disease. Single-agent nivolumab was administered to trial patients in the multi-cohort phase II CheckMate 205 trial. Best overall response was determined by an independent review committee according to the 2007 International Working Group response criteria. Trial PBMCs were collected immediately before nivolumab initiation (C1D1) and during therapy at cycle 2 day 1 and cycle 4 day 1. Peripheral blood was collected in 8 mL Vacutainer Cell Preparation Tubes, from which PBMCs were isolated by centrifugation and then cryopreserved.

These data are taken from a study of PD-1 blockade in classical Hodgkin lymphoma (TCRdb year 2020). Looking at the study overall: Nivolumab dosing was 3 mg/kg intravenously every 2 weeks, continuing until either disease progression or unacceptable toxicity. A peripheral blood immune signature of response to PD-1 blockade in classical Hodgkin lymphoma was defined using TCR beta sequencing and CyTOF.

The Qiagen DNeasy kit was used to extract genomic DNA from unsorted PBMCs and from the negatively selected CD4+ and CD8+ fractions. TCR beta CDR3 regions were amplified by immunoSEQ multiplex PCR using primers annealing to V and J segments. A synthetic immune receptor repertoire was used to minimize amplification bias, and remaining bias was computationally removed after sequencing. The paper's processing steps were these. Repertoire diversity was quantified as the Shannon entropy index using custom Python scripts. Unsorted, CD4+ and CD8+ repertoires were analyzed separately, except for combined analyses in which CD4+ and CD8+ sequences were merged in silico. Clonal expansion was defined as a frequency increase of at least 2-fold after treatment compared with C1D1, and clones undetected at baseline were assigned a pseudocount of 0.5. Singleton clones were defined as clones with 0 or 1 copy at C1D1, and non-singleton clones were defined as clones with 2 or more copies. Clones expanded in unsorted samples were assigned a CD4+, CD8+ or unknown annotation through matching of protein sequences in sorted samples from the same patient. Wilcoxon tests were applied to paired samples to test diversity changes from C1D1 to C4D1. Imported from immuneACCESS, the table was reduced by TCRdb to in-frame sequences with V and J called. These copies leave out some clones; in studies compared against another copy, an unresolved V gene accounts for under half, and the cause of the remainder is not known. V and J calls and clone size are those listed in that table; D and trimming were worked out from the DNA. Present in this sample are 75,000 to 100,000 clones, roughly 79% of which were seen just once. 16% of the sample lies in the top ten.

The paper as a whole reports these results and caveats: Baseline TCR diversity was reported to be lower in newly diagnosed patients than in healthy donors, and even lower in relapsed/refractory patients. A significant rise by C4D1 was seen in CD4+ but not CD8+ TCR diversity (p=0.0027 vs p=0.16), with the rise being most apparent in complete responders (p=0.02). The study was limited to a single clinical trial cohort, and causes of repertoire differences, possibly disease activity or prior therapy, remained undefined. Among trial patients, those achieving complete response had baseline diversity similar to that of newly diagnosed patients, while diversity was significantly lower in partial responders and progressors. Lower diversity was seen in patients whose nivolumab began less than 1 year after ASCT, and these patients were left out of later analyses so that immune reconstitution would not confound the results.

This receptor was identified in a human donor with classical Hodgkin lymphoma. The chain couples TRBV7-3 to TRBJ2-2, and TRBD2 aligns with 11 junction nucleotides. The sequencing used peripheral blood mononuclear cells (PBMCs), collected before the second cycle of nivolumab. The DNA sequence follows: TGTGCCAGCAGCACATTCCCGGGACTAGCGGAGAACACCGGGGAGCTGTTTTTT. It specifies CASSTFPGLAENTGELFF.